Listed below are T cell receptor beta chains from one sample, sequenced in a study of blood T cells in healthy people across ages. Using its own MiXCR run on the 5' RACE reads, TCRdb lists one record per CDR3 protein. The sample lists about 720,000 distinct CDR3 sequences, approximately 25% occurring once. Another study also made use of these data, one on T cells of mothers and their children.

Sequencing input: blood. The source of these receptors is a boy younger than 18 in good health. CDR3s include the opening cysteine and the closing phenylalanine or tryptophan. A D gene is named only where the DNA matches it firmly. Clone size appears in some rows only: once, few, many, or a class for an expanded clone.

CDR3: CSAPRTGGGYGYTF
DNA: TGCAGTGCTCCTAGGACAGGGGGCGGCTATGGCTACACCTTC
V: TRBV20-1
size: many
J: TRBJ1-2
D: TRBD1

CDR3: CASSENKGGVYQETQYF
DNA: TGTGCCAGCAGTGAGAACAAGGGGGGCGTGTACCAAGAGACCCAGTACTTC
V: TRBV6-1
size: .
J: TRBJ2-5
D: .

CDR3: CASSYDREDGYTF
DNA: TGTGCCAGCAGTTACGACAGGGAGGATGGCTACACCTTC
V: TRBV6-6
size: few
J: TRBJ1-2
D: TRBD1

CDR3: CASSATTGKAYGYTF
DNA: TGTGCCAGCAGCGCGACGACAGGGAAGGCCTATGGCTACACCTTC
V: TRBV9
size: .
J: TRBJ1-2
D: TRBD1

CDR3: CASSGGPYNYGYTF
DNA: TGTGCCAGTAGTGGAGGACCTTATAACTATGGCTACACCTTC
V: TRBV19
size: .
J: TRBJ1-2
D: .

CDR3: CASSEAAGTGSYEQYF
DNA: TGTGCCAGCAGTGAAGCGGCCGGGACAGGGTCCTACGAGCAGTACTTC
V: TRBV6-1
size: few
J: TRBJ2-7
D: TRBD1

CDR3: CASSIVDGDQPQHF
DNA: TGTGCCAGTAGTATAGTTGACGGTGATCAGCCCCAGCATTTT
V: TRBV19
size: .
J: TRBJ1-5
D: .

CDR3: CASSLTRGWETQYF
DNA: TGTGCCAGCAGCCTAACGAGGGGCTGGGAGACCCAGTACTTC
V: TRBV7-2
size: many
J: TRBJ2-5
D: .

CDR3: CASSQGQGRQETQYF
DNA: TGTGCCAGCAGCCAAGGACAGGGCCGCCAAGAGACCCAGTACTTC
V: TRBV7-2
size: few
J: TRBJ2-5
D: TRBD1

CDR3: CASGEERDAYNEQFF
DNA: TGTGCCAGCGGAGAAGAGCGGGACGCTTACAATGAGCAGTTCTTC
V: TRBV2
size: .
J: TRBJ2-1
D: TRBD2

CDR3: CASSRNRETSSYEQYF
DNA: TGTGCCAGCAGCCGAAACAGGGAAACGAGCTCCTACGAGCAGTACTTC
V: TRBV9
size: .
J: TRBJ2-7
D: .

CDR3: CASSYGTGGSQETQYF
DNA: TGTGCCAGCAGTTACGGGACTGGCGGGTCACAAGAGACCCAGTACTTC
V: TRBV6-5
size: few
J: TRBJ2-5
D: .

CDR3: CASSLGSGTTGETQYF
DNA: TGTGCCAGCAGCTTAGGTTCTGGGACTACAGGAGAGACCCAGTACTTC
V: TRBV7-2
size: .
J: TRBJ2-5
D: TRBD2

CDR3: CSARPSVSRPTETQYF
DNA: TGCAGTGCTAGACCGTCGGTGAGTCGACCGACGGAGACCCAGTACTTC
V: TRBV20-1
size: .
J: TRBJ2-5
D: .

CDR3: CASSAPPGRNSYEQYF
DNA: TGCGCCAGCAGCGCGCCTCCGGGACGGAACTCCTACGAGCAGTACTTC
V: TRBV5-1
size: .
J: TRBJ2-7
D: .

CDR3: CASSLGAPDYGYTF
DNA: TGTGCCAGCAGCTTAGGGGCTCCAGACTATGGCTACACCTTC
V: TRBV7-9
size: .
J: TRBJ1-2
D: .

CDR3: CASSGGERGTAKNIQYF
DNA: TGTGCCAGCAGCGGCGGGGAAAGGGGGACCGCCAAAAACATTCAGTACTTC
V: TRBV9
size: few
J: TRBJ2-4
D: .

CDR3: CASSEGGASGVYEQYF
DNA: TGTGCCAGCAGCGAGGGGGGGGCTAGCGGGGTCTACGAGCAGTACTTC
V: TRBV9
size: few
J: TRBJ2-7
D: TRBD2

CDR3: CASSQSRRALNTDTQYF
DNA: TGCGCCAGCAGTCAATCGAGGCGGGCACTAAACACAGATACGCAGTATTTT
V: TRBV23-1
size: .
J: TRBJ2-3
D: .

CDR3: CASSPKGAGQVNTGELFF
DNA: TGCGCCAGCAGCCCCAAGGGAGCGGGACAGGTGAACACCGGGGAGCTGTTTTTT
V: TRBV4-3
size: few
J: TRBJ2-2
D: .

CDR3: CASSFATGVVSYEQYF
DNA: TGTGCCAGCAGCTTCGCGACAGGGGTTGTCTCCTACGAGCAGTACTTC
V: TRBV7-8
size: few
J: TRBJ2-7
D: TRBD1

CDR3: CSARDLRDSPYEQYF
DNA: TGCAGTGCTAGAGATCTTAGGGACAGTCCCTACGAGCAGTACTTC
V: TRBV20-1
size: few
J: TRBJ2-7
D: TRBD1

CDR3: CAISEPASGGAQETQYF
DNA: TGTGCCATCAGTGAGCCGGCTAGCGGGGGAGCCCAAGAGACCCAGTACTTC
V: TRBV10-3
size: .
J: TRBJ2-5
D: TRBD2

CDR3: CASSSPGLAGVEQYF
DNA: TGTGCCAGCAGTTCGCCGGGACTAGCGGGAGTCGAGCAGTACTTC
V: TRBV6-6
size: .
J: TRBJ2-7
D: TRBD2

CDR3: CASSQDRSYNIQYF
DNA: TGCGCCAGCAGCCAAGATAGAAGTTACAACATTCAGTACTTC
V: TRBV4-3
size: .
J: TRBJ2-4
D: .

CDR3: CASSSGSGETQYF
DNA: TGCGCCAGCAGCTCAGGGTCGGGGGAGACCCAGTACTTC
V: TRBV5-1
size: few
J: TRBJ2-5
D: .

CDR3: CASSSPSSGRAVGSYNEQFF
DNA: TGTGCCAGCAGCTCCCCGTCTAGCGGGAGGGCCGTAGGCTCCTACAATGAGCAGTTCTTC
V: TRBV11-2
size: .
J: TRBJ2-1
D: TRBD2

CDR3: CASSEGLAGEYQETQYF
DNA: TGTGCCAGCAGCGAGGGACTAGCGGGAGAGTACCAAGAGACCCAGTACTTC
V: TRBV9
size: few
J: TRBJ2-5
D: TRBD2

CDR3: CASSSDRTGANVLTF
DNA: TGTGCCAGCAGCTCGGACAGGACTGGGGCCAACGTCCTGACTTTC
V: TRBV7-2
size: once
J: TRBJ2-6
D: TRBD1

CDR3: CASSTRGQGTEAFF
DNA: TGTGCCAGCAGTACTAGGGGGCAGGGCACTGAAGCTTTCTTT
V: TRBV6-2/TRBV6-3
size: many
J: TRBJ1-1
D: TRBD1

CDR3: CASTLAENYEQYF
DNA: TGTGCCAGCACACTAGCGGAAAACTACGAGCAGTACTTC
V: TRBV11-1
size: .
J: TRBJ2-7
D: TRBD2

CDR3: CAISEGQGSTEEQYF
DNA: TGTGCCATCAGTGAGGGGCAGGGGAGTACGGAAGAGCAGTACTTC
V: TRBV10-3
size: few
J: TRBJ2-7
D: .

CDR3: CASSTKSSAGGQETQYF
DNA: TGTGCCAGCAGCACGAAATCATCAGCGGGGGGGCAAGAGACCCAGTACTTC
V: TRBV12-3/TRBV12-4
size: .
J: TRBJ2-5
D: TRBD2

CDR3: CASSRPQGATEAFF
DNA: TGTGCCAGCAGCCGCCCACAGGGGGCTACTGAAGCTTTCTTT
V: TRBV7-9
size: few
J: TRBJ1-1
D: TRBD1

CDR3: CASSHGSEQYF
DNA: TGTGCCAGCAGTCACGGTTCCGAGCAGTACTTC
V: TRBV12-3/TRBV12-4
size: .
J: TRBJ2-7
D: .

CDR3: CASSYPTGQGNTEAFF
DNA: TGTGCCAGCAGTTACCCGACGGGACAGGGAAACACTGAAGCTTTCTTT
V: TRBV6-2/TRBV6-3
size: .
J: TRBJ1-1
D: TRBD1

CDR3: CASSPTRTIYSNQPQHF
DNA: TGTGCCAGCAGTCCCACCAGGACCATATACTCCAATCAGCCCCAGCATTTT
V: TRBV12-3/TRBV12-4
size: .
J: TRBJ1-5
D: .